The 18 T cell receptor beta chains reported below all come from one sample, sequenced in a study of naive and memory T cell subsets. An equimolar mix of two oligonucleotides served as the beta constant-region primer for TRBC1 and TRBC2. TCRdb re-called the UMI-ligation and nested PCR reads with MiXCR, one entry per CDR3 protein. This sample has 150,000 or so distinct CDR3 sequences, with around 15% found just once. The sequencing sample was made of naive CD4+ T cells from blood. All receptors come from a human donor in good health.

This clonotype was observed a few times. The chain joins TRBV20-1 to TRBJ2-7, with D possibly TRBD2 on 5 matching bases. Looked up from germline, CDR1 is DFQATT and CDR2 is SNEGSKA (reference sequence). The CDR3 extends over 12 amino acids. Trimming pared 3 bases from V and 1 base from J, leaving 7 bases between. For the CDR3, the DNA is TGCAGTGCTAGCGGGGTGTCCTACGAGCAGTACTTC. Its protein product is CSASGVSYEQYF.

This chain uses TRBV20-1 with TRBJ1-5, with 8 bases identical to TRBD1. V lost 6 bases and J lost 0; bases outside the gene matches: 7. Per the germline V gene, CDR1 is DFQATT and CDR2 is SNEGSKA (reference sequence). This CDR3 is built from 15 residues. Here the CDR3 reads CSARRTGISNQPQHF. The CDR3 DNA reads as TGCAGTGCCCGTCGGACAGGGATTAGCAATCAGCCCCAGCATTTT.

V usage is TRBV3-1 and J usage is TRBJ2-1, with TRBD1 identical over 8 bases. J lost 8 bases, V lost 4 bases, and 7 bases had no gene match. The CDR3 runs to 14 residues. Germline V gene lookup returns CDR1 LGHDT and CDR2 YNNKEL (reference sequence). The CDR3 region has the DNA TGTGCCAGCAGCCGAGGACAGGGAAGTTATGAGCAGTTCTTC. Translation: CASSRGQGSYEQFF.

The chain employs TRBV2 and TRBJ2-7, with a weak D call TRBD1 (6 bases). V was clipped by 8 bases and J by 6 bases, with 11 bases between them. This CDR3 is 11 amino acids long. The V gene's germline CDR1 is SNHLY and CDR2 FYNNEI. The CDR3 spells CASLQGSEQYF. The CDR3 coding sequence is TGTGCCAGCCTACAGGGCAGCGAGCAGTACTTC.

This clonotype was observed once. The rearrangement joins TRBV19 to TRBJ1-1; no clear D. The germline V gene has CDR1 LNHDA and CDR2 SQIVND (reference sequence). V lost 3 bases and J lost 8, with 10 bases in between. There are 12 residues in the CDR3. CDR3 in amino acids: CASSIVGSEAFF. The CDR3 DNA is TGTGCCAGTAGTATTGTAGGTTCCGAAGCTTTCTTT.

The sample holds many counts of this clonotype. This chain uses TRBV27 with TRBJ2-5; TRBD2 aligns across 8 bases. J lost 5 bases, V lost 3 bases, and 14 bases had no gene match. The CDR3 length is 17 residues. Germline values: CDR1 MNHEY, CDR2 SMNVEV (reference sequence). DNA of the CDR3: TGTGCCAGCAGTTTTTATTCAACGGCGGCGGGAGGTGAGACCCAGTACTTC. Encoded protein: CASSFYSTAAGGETQYF.

This clonotype was detected only a few times. The CDR3 nucleotides read TGCAGTGCCACCGGCCGAGCGGGCTCCTACGAGCAGTACTTC. This encodes CSATGRAGSYEQYF. The V gene is TRBV20-1, the J gene TRBJ2-7; maybe TRBD2 (6 bases). The CDR3 loop spans 14 amino acids. CDR1 and CDR2 from the germline V gene are DFQATT and SNEGSKA (reference sequence). Trimming pared 6 bases from V and 0 bases from J, leaving 15 bases between.

In this sample, this clonotype turned up a few times. The rearrangement links TRBV27 to TRBJ1-2; no clear D gene. The CDR3 is 13 amino acids. V was shortened by 3 bases and J by 4 bases, with 9 bases between the two germline ends. Germline V CDR1 and CDR2: MNHEY, SMNVEV (reference sequence). The chain's CDR3 is CASSFRDGYGYTF. The CDR3 DNA reads as TGTGCCAGCAGTTTTCGTGACGGCTATGGCTACACCTTC.

The chain links TRBV20-1 to TRBJ2-3; D gene uncertain. The CDR3 spans 14 residues. Trimming removed 0 bases from V and 2 bases from J, with 9 bases in between. Germline assignment: CDR1 DFQATT and CDR2 SNEGSKA (reference sequence). The CDR3 DNA sequence: TGCAGTGCTAGAGATGATCGGACCACAGATACGCAGTATTTT. Protein product: CSARDDRTTDTQYF.

The chain combines TRBV29-1 with TRBJ2-3; the match to TRBD2 covers 9 bases. This CDR3 has 14 amino acids. CDR1 is SQVTM, CDR2 ANQGSEA, per germline. The V gene end was trimmed by 2 bases and the J gene end by 2 bases; junction bases not matched to a gene: 2. CDR3 coding DNA: TGCAGCGTTGAACTAGCGGGACCCACAGATACGCAGTATTTT. As protein: CSVELAGPTDTQYF.

This clonotype was seen only a few times. J is TRBJ2-3 and V is TRBV11-2, with no clear D. Germline V CDR1 and CDR2: SGHAT, FQNNGV. The CDR3 has 12 residues. V was shortened by 5 bases and J by 5 bases, with 8 bases between the two germline ends. The CDR3 spells CASSLKGDTQYF. Here the CDR3 DNA reads TGTGCCAGCAGCCTAAAAGGAGATACGCAGTATTTT.

The chain couples TRBV30 to TRBJ2-1, with unresolved D. CDR3 length equals 11 residues. Germline V gives CDR1 GTSNPN, CDR2 SVGIG (reference sequence). The germline V and J ends were trimmed by 7 bases and 8 bases, with 12 bases remaining between them. CDR3 region: CAYQPDHEQFF. The CDR3 DNA sequence: TGTGCCTACCAGCCGGACCATGAGCAGTTCTTC.

This clonotype turned up a few times. The rearrangement uses TRBV5-1 and TRBJ2-7; 8 bases are a match to TRBD1. There are 15 residues in the CDR3. Germline CDR1 and CDR2: SGHRS and YFSETQ. Trimming cost V 0 bases and J 5 bases; bases outside gene matches: 7. The CDR3 DNA follows: TGCGCCAGCAGCTTGGCTAGGGACAGGCTCCACGAGCAGTACTTC. Encoded protein: CASSLARDRLHEQYF.

The V and J genes are TRBV7-2 and TRBJ2-7, with 12 bases lining up with TRBD2. Germline CDR1 SGHTA, CDR2 FQGNSA. The CDR3 has 15 amino acids. Trimming removed 5 bases from V and 2 bases from J; junction bases left unmatched: 4. The CDR3 nucleotides read TGTGCCAGCAGCATCGGACTAGCGGGACCCTACGAGCAGTACTTC. Translating it yields CASSIGLAGPYEQYF.

This clonotype turned up a few times. The chain has TRBV7-6 and TRBJ2-6; D not resolved. The CDR3 loop spans 16 amino acids. V lost 4 bases and J 0 bases, leaving 10 bases between the germline ends. Germline CDR1 is SGHVS and CDR2 is FNYEAQ. This CDR3 is CASSSAASSGANVLTF. CDR3 bases: TGTGCCAGCAGCTCCGCCGCTAGCTCTGGGGCCAACGTCCTGACTTTC.

Only a few counts were recorded for this clonotype. The chain joins TRBV3-1 to TRBJ2-2, with TRBD2 matching 10 bases. Germline CDR1 reads LGHDT; CDR2 reads YNNKEL (reference sequence). The CDR3 consists of 20 residues. With V trimmed by 1 base and J by 5 bases, 16 bases remained unmatched. The CDR3, as DNA: TGTGCCAGCAGCCAAGTCATGTCGAGGGGGCTAGCGGGAGCGACCGGGGAGCTGTTTTTT. Amino acids: CASSQVMSRGLAGATGELFF.

This clonotype has only a few counts. CDR3 in amino acids: CSVAPRDGPYEQYF. The CDR3 DNA reads TGCAGCGTTGCTCCGCGGGACGGTCCCTACGAGCAGTACTTC. The chain is built from TRBV29-1 and TRBJ2-7; possibly TRBD2 for D (6 bases). CDR1 is SQVTM, CDR2 ANQGSEA, per germline. V lost 4 bases, J lost 2 bases, and 15 bases lay in between. The CDR3 extends over 14 amino acids.

This chain links TRBV27 with TRBJ1-5, with D possibly matching TRBD1 (5 bases). Trimming took off 2 bases at V and 2 bases at J, with 7 bases between the two ends. The germline gives CDR1 MNHEY, CDR2 SMNVEV (reference sequence). The CDR3 is made up of 14 amino acids. Written as DNA, the CDR3 is TGTGCCAGCAGTTTAATCAGGGGCAATCAGCCCCAGCATTTT. Its translation: CASSLIRGNQPQHF.